Listed below are T cell receptor beta chains from one sample, sequenced in a study of blood T cell repertoires in COVID-19. Libraries were prepared by immunoSEQ multiplex PCR; TCRdb keeps only in-frame clonotypes and omits some of them. This table holds a few hundred thousand clones, about 90% found once. Sequencing was carried out using PBMCs or T cells enriched from blood (not recorded which). The receptors were gathered from a woman between 50 and 59 years old with acute COVID-19. CDR3s include the opening cysteine and the closing phenylalanine or tryptophan. D genes are given only for firm matches. Not every row has a clone size; where given, it reads once, few, many or a size class.

CDR3 | DNA | D | J | V | size
CASNREGGSRGEQYF | TGCGCCAGCAATAGGGAGGGAGGATCGCGGGGCGAGCAGTACTTC | TRBD2 | TRBJ2-7 | TRBV10-2 | .
CASSPRQGMSLSGANVLTF | TGTGCCAGCTCACCCCGACAGGGAATGTCCCTCTCTGGGGCCAACGTCCTGACTTTC | TRBD1 | TRBJ2-6 | TRBV18 | .
CASSVVWGPGVNITNQPQHF | TGTGCCAGCAGCGTAGTGTGGGGGCCCGGGGTTAACATAACTAATCAGCCCCAGCATTTT | . | TRBJ1-5 | TRBV9 | .
CASSGSLGLGYEQYF | TGTGCCAGCAGCGGAAGCCTTGGTCTCGGGTACGAGCAGTACTTC | . | TRBJ2-7 | TRBV3-1/TRBV3-2 | .
CASSGTVRDEQYF | TGTGCCAGCAGCGGTACGGTCAGGGACGAGCAGTACTTC | . | TRBJ2-7 | TRBV9 | .
CASRTSGSIGTQYF | TGTGCCAGCAGGACTAGCGGGAGCATTGGTACGCAGTATTTT | TRBD2 | TRBJ2-3 | TRBV28 | .
CATSDGGADNAFF | TGTGCCACCAGTGACGGAGGGGCTGATAACGCTTTCTTT | . | TRBJ1-1 | TRBV24-1 | .
CASSEAAITEAFF | TGTGCCAGCAGTGAAGCGGCCATCACTGAAGCTTTCTTT | . | TRBJ1-1 | TRBV2 | .
CAISEGTGTSSKEDTQYF | TGTGCCATCAGTGAGGGGACCGGGACTAGCTCCAAGGAGGATACGCAGTATTTT | TRBD2 | TRBJ2-3 | TRBV10-3 | .
CASSAYSEHNEQFF | TGTGCCAGCAGTGCGTATAGCGAACACAATGAGCAGTTCTTC | . | TRBJ2-1 | TRBV2 | .
CATSREWGRGGNTIYF | TGTGCCACCAGCAGAGAGTGGGGGCGCGGGGGAAACACCATATATTTT | . | TRBJ1-3 | TRBV15 | .
CASSLSSGGRTYGYTF | TGTGCCAGCAGTTTATCGTCGGGGGGTAGGACCTATGGCTACACCTTC | . | TRBJ1-2 | TRBV27 | .
CASRTSGIGGYNEQFF | TGTGCCAGCAGGACTAGCGGGATTGGGGGTTACAATGAGCAGTTCTTC | TRBD2 | TRBJ2-1 | TRBV5-4 | .
CASSFSAGTYNEQFF | TGTGCCAGCAGCTTTTCAGCGGGAACCTACAATGAGCAGTTCTTC | TRBD2 | TRBJ2-1 | TRBV5-5 | .
CASSKVGQGFGGYTF | TGTGCCAGCAGCAAAGTTGGACAGGGCTTTGGTGGCTACACCTTC | . | TRBJ1-2 | TRBV21-1 | .
CASSLVGASEQYF | TGTGCCAGCAGCTTAGTGGGGGCTAGCGAGCAGTACTTC | . | TRBJ2-7 | TRBV7-2 | .
CAWSTPGQTNSF | TGTGCCTGGAGTACGCCGGGACAGACTAACTCATTT | TRBD1 | TRBJ1-6 | TRBV30 | .
CASSFGGRSYNEQFF | TGTGCCAGCAGTTTTGGGGGCCGCTCCTACAATGAGCAGTTCTTC | . | TRBJ2-1 | TRBV27 | .
CASSPMNRDTLAKNIQYF | TGTGCCAGCTCACCAATGAACCGGGACACTCTAGCCAAAAACATTCAGTACTTC | . | TRBJ2-4 | TRBV18 | once